This is a list of T cell receptor beta chains from one sample in a study of Graves' ophthalmopathy and Graves' hyperthyroidism. MiXCR, run by TCRdb on the multiplex PCR reads, gives a single entry per CDR3 protein. This sample has around 600,000 distinct CDR3 sequences; about 40% occur once, and the top ten carry about 3.3%. The sequencing sample was made of peripheral blood. The receptors shown here come from an adult man with Graves' ophthalmopathy. Both conserved end residues are part of each CDR3. D genes are given only for firm matches. A row's size may be missing; if present it is once, few, many or a size class.

DNA	CDR3	V	J	size	D
TGTGCCAGCTCCCGACTAGCGGGGGTTCAAGAGACCCAGTACTTC	CASSRLAGVQETQYF	TRBV2	TRBJ2-5	many	TRBD2
TGTGCCAGCCTCCCGGGACAGGGGGGACAGCAGTACTTC	CASLPGQGGQQYF	TRBV10-3	TRBJ2-7	many	TRBD1
TGTGCCAGCATCAGATCCCGGACAGGAACGGAGACCCAGCATTTT	CASIRSRTGTETQHF	TRBV7-8	TRBJ1-5	NA	TRBD1
TGCGCCAGCAGCCAAGCCCAGGGCGAAGAAAAACTGTTTTTT	CASSQAQGEEKLFF	TRBV4-3	TRBJ1-4	NA	NA
TGTGCCAGCAGTGAAGGGGTCGGGGGCAACGAGCAGTACTTC	CASSEGVGGNEQYF	TRBV25-1	TRBJ2-7	many	NA
TGTGCCATCAGCCCGGGACAGGGGGTCACCGGGGAGCTGTTTTTT	CAISPGQGVTGELFF	TRBV10-3	TRBJ2-2	many	TRBD1
TGTGCCAGCAGCAGAACCGGGACTAGCCCCCACGAGCAGTACTTC	CASSRTGTSPHEQYF	TRBV11-2	TRBJ2-7	NA	TRBD2
TGCGCCAGCAGCCGGGACAGATTTAACTATGGCTACACCTTC	CASSRDRFNYGYTF	TRBV4-1	TRBJ1-2	many	TRBD1
TGTGCTAGCAGCGCCAGGGGAATCGATGAAGCTTTCTTT	CASSARGIDEAFF	TRBV7-7	TRBJ1-1	NA	NA
TGCAGCGCCCAGACAGGGACCCGCGAGCAGTACTTC	CSAQTGTREQYF	TRBV29-1	TRBJ2-7	many	TRBD1
TGTGCCAGCAGTCTAGCGGGAGCCCACGAGCAGTACTTC	CASSLAGAHEQYF	TRBV12-3/TRBV12-4	TRBJ2-7	many	TRBD2
TGTGCCAGCAGCCTAGGGACTAGCGGGGGGCTTGTCTCCTACGAGCAGTACTTC	CASSLGTSGGLVSYEQYF	TRBV7-9	TRBJ2-7	few	TRBD2
TGTGCCAGCAGCCAAGGAGCAGGGGGCTCGGACACCGGGGAGCTGTTTTTT	CASSQGAGGSDTGELFF	TRBV7-9	TRBJ2-2	few	TRBD1
TGTGCCAGCAGTTTCGGGAGGAGGGGGATCAATTCACCCCTCCACTTT	CASSFGRRGINSPLHF	TRBV6-5	TRBJ1-6	NA	NA
TGTGCCAGCAGCCGGGAGGCACAGGGACCCTATGGCTACACCTTC	CASSREAQGPYGYTF	TRBV6-6	TRBJ1-2	many	NA
TGCGCCAGCAGCGGTGACCAGGGGAGGGAGACCCAGTACTTC	CASSGDQGRETQYF	TRBV5-1	TRBJ2-5	NA	NA
TGTGCCAGTAGTACTACGTGGCAGGCGGGAAACACCATATATTTT	CASSTTWQAGNTIYF	TRBV19	TRBJ1-3	many	NA
TGTGCCAGCAGCCTGGGGGGACAGGGGACCTCTGGGGCCAACGTCCTGACTTTC	CASSLGGQGTSGANVLTF	TRBV7-6	TRBJ2-6	many	TRBD1
TGTGCCAGCAGTTTTGGACAGGGGGGGCCTAATGAAAAACTGTTTTTT	CASSFGQGGPNEKLFF	TRBV2	TRBJ1-4	few	TRBD1
TGCGCCAGCAAAAATAGTGAAAAACTGTTTTTT	CASKNSEKLFF	TRBV5-1	TRBJ1-4	NA	NA